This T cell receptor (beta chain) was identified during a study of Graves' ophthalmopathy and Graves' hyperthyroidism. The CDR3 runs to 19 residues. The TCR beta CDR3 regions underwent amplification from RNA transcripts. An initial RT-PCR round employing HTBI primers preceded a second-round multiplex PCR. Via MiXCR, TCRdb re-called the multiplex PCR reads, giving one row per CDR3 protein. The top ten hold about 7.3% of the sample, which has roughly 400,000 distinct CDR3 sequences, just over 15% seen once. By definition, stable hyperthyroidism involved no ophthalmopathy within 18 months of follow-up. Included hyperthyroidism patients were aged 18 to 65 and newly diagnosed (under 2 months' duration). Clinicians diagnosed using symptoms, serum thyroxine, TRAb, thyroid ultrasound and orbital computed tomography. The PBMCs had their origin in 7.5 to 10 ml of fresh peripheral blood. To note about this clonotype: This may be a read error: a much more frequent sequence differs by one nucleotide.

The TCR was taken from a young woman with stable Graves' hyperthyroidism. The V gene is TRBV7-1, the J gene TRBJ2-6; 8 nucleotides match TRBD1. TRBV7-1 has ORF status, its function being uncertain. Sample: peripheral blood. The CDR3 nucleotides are TGTGCCAGCAGCTCACCGGATTCAAGACAGGGGAGAGGGGCCAACGTCCTGAGTTTC. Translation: CASSSPDSRQGRGANVLSF.